The next 4 T cell receptor beta chains were all read from a single sample in a study of T cell repertoires in cytomegalovirus infection. Via MiXCR, TCRdb re-called the reads, giving one row per CDR3 protein. The sample carries under 850,000 distinct CDR3 sequences, 35% recorded once. What was sequenced was PBMCs. These receptors were taken from a human donor in good health (CMV status not recorded). Some clones in this sample may be carry-over from other donors' samples.

This clonotype was seen at least ten times. The chain combines TRBV11-2 with TRBJ1-2; D gene uncertain. CDR3 length: 13 amino acids. Germline V gene sequence: CDR1 SGHAT, CDR2 FQNNGV. Trimming removed 2 bases from V and 5 bases from J, with 9 bases in between. The CDR3 nucleotides are TGTGCCAGCAGCTTATACCCGAAATATGGCTACACCTTC. Protein sequence: CASSLYPKYGYTF.

The sample holds many counts of this clonotype. V usage is TRBV4-1 and J usage is TRBJ2-1; 10 bases line up with TRBD2. Trimming cost V 4 bases and J 4 bases; bases outside gene matches: 4. The CDR3 extends over 15 amino acids. The germline V gene has CDR1 MGHRA and CDR2 YSYEKL. Written as DNA, the CDR3 is TGCGCCAGCAGCCTAGCGGGGGGCGAGTACAATGAGCAGTTCTTC. The encoded protein is CASSLAGGEYNEQFF.

This chain joins TRBV6-5 and TRBJ2-1, with unresolved D. The length of the CDR3 is 13 residues. Trimming left V 6 bases short and J 7 bases short, with 13 bases between. CDR1 MNHEY and CDR2 SVGAGI come from the germline V gene. The CDR3 nucleotides read TGTGCCAGCAGGGAAATGCAGACGAATGAGCAGTTCTTC. Translation gives CASREMQTNEQFF.

Remarks on this clonotype: One junction end disagrees with the germline gene, perhaps due to a read error. The V gene is TRBV20-1, the J gene TRBJ2-1, with 14 bases identical to TRBD2. There are 14 residues in the CDR3. Germline V lookup: CDR1 DFQATT, CDR2 SNEGSKA (reference sequence). The CDR3 sequence is CSAETSGGAGEKFF. The CDR3 DNA reads as TGCAGTGCCGAGACTAGCGGGGGGGCTGGTGAGAAGTTCTTC.